This T cell receptor (beta chain) was captured by sequencing in a study of T cells in Graves' hyperthyroidism and ophthalmopathy. The study's findings and limits: Through a model of 13 V-J features, ophthalmopathy was separated from stable hyperthyroidism.

RNA transcripts yielded amplified TCR beta CDR3 regions. Initially, a first-round RT-PCR of the TCR CDR3 employed the HTBI primer set. TCRdb reprocessed the multiplex PCR reads with MiXCR, giving one entry per CDR3 protein. This sample has about 270,000 distinct CDR3 sequences, with 24% found just once. Remarks on this clonotype: What it recognizes is unknown.

V lost 3 bases, J lost 7 bases, and 12 bases lay in between. The length of the CDR3 is 13 residues. CDR1 and CDR2 from the germline V gene are MNHNS and SASEGT. Material: blood. The sequence derives from a woman aged 40 to 50 with Graves' ophthalmopathy. This chain uses TRBV6-1 with TRBJ1-1, with D perhaps TRBD1 (5 bases). CDR3 DNA: TGTGCCAGCAGTGATCGGAATCAGGGTGAAGCTTTCTTT. Residues: CASSDRNQGEAFF.